This T cell receptor (beta chain) was recorded in a study of cytomegalovirus exposure and HLA in healthy donors. PCR employed 60 Vbeta and 13 Jbeta primers. Only in-frame clones appear in the TCRdb table, and some are missing; sequencing was by immunoSEQ multiplex PCR. This table has around 150,000 clones, about 75% appearing once. The CDR3 covers 14 residues. Germline-derived CDR1 and CDR2 are LGHNA and YNFKEQ. The V gene lost 0 bases and the J gene lost 6 bases, with 11 bases spanning the gap. V and J are TRBV4-2 and TRBJ2-5; D remains ambiguous. Sequencing input: PBMCs. The origin of this receptor is a man in his 60s in good health and CMV-seronegative. This CDR3 is CASSQEFGPQTQYF. The DNA of the CDR3 is TGTGCCAGCAGCCAAGAATTTGGGCCGCAGACCCAGTACTTC.